The entry below describes one T cell receptor (beta chain). Antigen: not known. Regions amplified from RNA transcripts were the TCR beta CDR3 regions. The HTBI primer set was used in a first-round RT-PCR of the TCR CDR3. Each CDR3 protein is one row after TCRdb ran MiXCR on the multiplex PCR reads. The data show hundreds of thousands of distinct CDR3 sequences, 22% seen once. CDR1 and CDR2 (germline): MNHEY, SVGEGT. V shed 7 bases and J shed 8 bases, with 18 bases lying between them. This CDR3 contains 14 residues. This sample was included in a study of T cells in Graves' hyperthyroidism and ophthalmopathy. Study observations and caveats: Blood also showed most of the thyroid clonotypes that were expanded above 0.001.

The sequence derives from a young man with Graves' ophthalmopathy. This chain uses TRBV6-2 or TRBV6-3 with TRBJ2-1; no reliable D call. Sequences were obtained from blood. In DNA, the CDR3 is TGTGCCAGCACTCCCACCCTCGCCAGAGATGAGCAGTTCTTC. Amino acid sequence: CASTPTLARDEQFF.